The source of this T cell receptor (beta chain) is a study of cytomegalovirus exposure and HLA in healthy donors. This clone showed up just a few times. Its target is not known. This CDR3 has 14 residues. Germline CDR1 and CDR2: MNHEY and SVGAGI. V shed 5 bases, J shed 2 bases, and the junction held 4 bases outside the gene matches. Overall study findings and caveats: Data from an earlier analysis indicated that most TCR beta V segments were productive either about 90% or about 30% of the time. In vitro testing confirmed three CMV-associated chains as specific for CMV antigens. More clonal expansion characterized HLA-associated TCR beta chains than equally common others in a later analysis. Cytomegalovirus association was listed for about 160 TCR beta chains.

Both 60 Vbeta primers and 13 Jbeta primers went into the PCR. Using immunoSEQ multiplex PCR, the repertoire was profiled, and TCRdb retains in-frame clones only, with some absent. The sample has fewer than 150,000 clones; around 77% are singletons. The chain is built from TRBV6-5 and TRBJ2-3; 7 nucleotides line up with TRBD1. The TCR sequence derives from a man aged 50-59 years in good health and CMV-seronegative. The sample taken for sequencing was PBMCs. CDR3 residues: CASSRDSNTDTQYF. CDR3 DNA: TGTGCCAGCAGTAGGGACAGTAACACAGATACGCAGTATTTT.